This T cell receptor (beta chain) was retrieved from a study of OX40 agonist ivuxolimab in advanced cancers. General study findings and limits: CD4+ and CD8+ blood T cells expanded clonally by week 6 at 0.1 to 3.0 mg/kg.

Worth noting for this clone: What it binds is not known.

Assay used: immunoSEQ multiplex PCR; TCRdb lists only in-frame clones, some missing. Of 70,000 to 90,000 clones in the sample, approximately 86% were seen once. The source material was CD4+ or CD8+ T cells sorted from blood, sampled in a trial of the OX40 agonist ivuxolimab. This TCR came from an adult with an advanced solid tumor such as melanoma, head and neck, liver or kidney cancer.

Written as DNA, the CDR3 is TGTGCCAGCAGTTTATTCCCGTACCGGGGGCCATCGACGCATAATTCACCCCTCCACTTT. Translating gives CASSLFPYRGPSTHNSPLHF. J is TRBJ1-6 and V is TRBV27; tentatively, D is TRBD1 (6 bases). The CDR3 has 20 residues. Germline V lookup: CDR1 MNHEY, CDR2 SMNVEV (reference sequence). V shed 1 base and J shed 5 bases, with 24 bases lying between them.